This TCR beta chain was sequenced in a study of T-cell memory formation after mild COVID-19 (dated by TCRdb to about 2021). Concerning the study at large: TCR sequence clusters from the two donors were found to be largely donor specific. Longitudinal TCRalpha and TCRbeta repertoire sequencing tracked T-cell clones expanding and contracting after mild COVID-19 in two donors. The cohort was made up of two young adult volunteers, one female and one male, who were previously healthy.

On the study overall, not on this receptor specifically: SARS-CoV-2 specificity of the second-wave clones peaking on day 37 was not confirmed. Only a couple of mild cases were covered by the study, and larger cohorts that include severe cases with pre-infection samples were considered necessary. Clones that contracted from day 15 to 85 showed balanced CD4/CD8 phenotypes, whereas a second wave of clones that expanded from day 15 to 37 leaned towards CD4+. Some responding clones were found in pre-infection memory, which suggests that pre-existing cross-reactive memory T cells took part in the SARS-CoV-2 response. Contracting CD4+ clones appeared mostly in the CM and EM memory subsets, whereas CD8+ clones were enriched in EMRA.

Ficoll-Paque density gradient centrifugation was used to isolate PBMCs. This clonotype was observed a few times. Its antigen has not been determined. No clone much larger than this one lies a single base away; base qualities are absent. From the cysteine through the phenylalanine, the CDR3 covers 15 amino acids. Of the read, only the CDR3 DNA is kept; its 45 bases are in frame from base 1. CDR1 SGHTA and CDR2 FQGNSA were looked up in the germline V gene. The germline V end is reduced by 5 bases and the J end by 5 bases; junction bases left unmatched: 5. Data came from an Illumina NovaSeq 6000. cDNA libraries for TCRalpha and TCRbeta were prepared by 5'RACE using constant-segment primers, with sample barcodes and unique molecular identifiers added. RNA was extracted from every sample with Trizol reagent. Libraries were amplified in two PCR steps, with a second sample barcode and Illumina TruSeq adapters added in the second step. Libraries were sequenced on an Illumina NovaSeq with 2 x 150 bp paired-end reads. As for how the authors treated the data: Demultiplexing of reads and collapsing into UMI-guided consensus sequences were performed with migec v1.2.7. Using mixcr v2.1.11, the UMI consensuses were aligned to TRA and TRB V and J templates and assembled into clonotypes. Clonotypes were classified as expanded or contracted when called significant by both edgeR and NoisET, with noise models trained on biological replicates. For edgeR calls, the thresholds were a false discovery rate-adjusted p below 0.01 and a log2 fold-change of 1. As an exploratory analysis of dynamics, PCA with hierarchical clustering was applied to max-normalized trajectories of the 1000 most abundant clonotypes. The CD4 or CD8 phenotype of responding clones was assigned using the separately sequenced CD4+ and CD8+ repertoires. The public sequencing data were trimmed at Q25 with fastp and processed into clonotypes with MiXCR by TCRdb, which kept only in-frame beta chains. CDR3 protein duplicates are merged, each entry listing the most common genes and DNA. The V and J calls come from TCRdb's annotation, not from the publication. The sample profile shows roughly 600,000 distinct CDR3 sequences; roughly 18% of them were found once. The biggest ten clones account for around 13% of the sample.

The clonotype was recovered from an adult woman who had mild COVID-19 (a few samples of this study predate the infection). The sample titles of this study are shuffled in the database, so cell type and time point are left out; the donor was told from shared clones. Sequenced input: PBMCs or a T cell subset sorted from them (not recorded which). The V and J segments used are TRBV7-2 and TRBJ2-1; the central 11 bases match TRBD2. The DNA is TGTGCCAGCAGCCCGACTAGCGGGACCCACAATGAGCAGTTCTTC. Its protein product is CASSPTSGTHNEQFF.